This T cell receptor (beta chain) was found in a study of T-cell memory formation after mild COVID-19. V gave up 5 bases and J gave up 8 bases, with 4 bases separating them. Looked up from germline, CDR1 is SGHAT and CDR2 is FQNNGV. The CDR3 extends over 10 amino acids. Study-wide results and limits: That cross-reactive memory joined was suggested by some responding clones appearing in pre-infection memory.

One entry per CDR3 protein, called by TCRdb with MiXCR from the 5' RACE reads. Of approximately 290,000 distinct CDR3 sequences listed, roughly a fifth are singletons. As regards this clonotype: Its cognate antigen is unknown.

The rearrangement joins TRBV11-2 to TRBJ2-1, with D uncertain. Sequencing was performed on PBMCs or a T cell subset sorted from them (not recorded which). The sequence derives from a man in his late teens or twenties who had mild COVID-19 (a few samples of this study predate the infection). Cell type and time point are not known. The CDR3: CASSSYEQFF. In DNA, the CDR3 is TGTGCCAGCAGCAGCTATGAGCAGTTCTTC.